The rows below give T cell receptor beta chains drawn from one sample of a study of Graves' ophthalmopathy and Graves' hyperthyroidism. TCRdb processed the multiplex PCR reads anew with MiXCR; each CDR3 protein has one entry. The sample has 450,000 to 600,000 distinct CDR3 sequences; under 45% are singletons. What was sequenced was peripheral blood or thyroid tissue (not recorded which). Every receptor here comes from an adult man with Graves' hyperthyroidism. Each CDR3 is given with its conserved first and last residue. The D gene is left open where the match is weak. Clone size is given for some rows only: seen once, a few or many times, or a class if the clone is expanded.

J: TRBJ1-1
V: TRBV5-6
D: -
size: few
DNA: TGTGCCAGCAGCTTGGGGGCTAGAAGAGCCACTGAAGCTTTCTTT
CDR3: CASSLGARRATEAFF

J: TRBJ1-2
V: TRBV4-2
D: TRBD1
size: few
DNA: TGTGCCAGCAGCCAAGCGGTGGTTCCGACAGGGGTGGGGTATGGCTACACCTTC
CDR3: CASSQAVVPTGVGYGYTF

J: TRBJ2-7
V: TRBV2
D: -
size: -
DNA: TGTGCCAGCAGTTCCAGTCTTGAGTCGGTAGAGCAGTACTTC
CDR3: CASSSSLESVEQYF

J: TRBJ2-7
V: TRBV6-5
D: -
size: -
DNA: TGTGCCAGCAGTTACGTGCCAGCGAGCTCCTACGAGCAGTACTTC
CDR3: CASSYVPASSYEQYF

J: TRBJ2-7
V: TRBV2
D: TRBD1
size: many
DNA: TGTGCCAGCGTGGGACAGGGATTGTGGGCCGAGCAGTACTTC
CDR3: CASVGQGLWAEQYF

J: TRBJ1-1
V: TRBV6-6
D: -
size: many
DNA: TGTGCCAGCAGTTACGCGTTATCGAGCACTGAAGCTTTCTTT
CDR3: CASSYALSSTEAFF

J: TRBJ1-6
V: TRBV7-2
D: TRBD1
size: -
DNA: TGTGCCAGCAGCTTCTTTTTCGGACAGGGAAATTCACCCCTCCACTTT
CDR3: CASSFFFGQGNSPLHF

J: TRBJ2-2
V: TRBV10-3
D: -
size: many
DNA: TGTGCCATCAGCGGAATAAACACCGGGGAGCTGTTTTTT
CDR3: CAISGINTGELFF

J: TRBJ2-5
V: TRBV20-1
D: TRBD1
size: many
DNA: TGCAGTGCTATCCCGCGACAGGGGCGACGAGAGACCCAGTACTTC
CDR3: CSAIPRQGRRETQYF

J: TRBJ1-6
V: TRBV6-1
D: -
size: many
DNA: TGTGCCAGCAGTGATGGCCCTGGAGGTAATTCACCCCTCCACTTT
CDR3: CASSDGPGGNSPLHF

J: TRBJ2-7
V: TRBV6-4
D: TRBD1
size: -
DNA: TGTGCCAGCAGTACCGAGCCAGGGGGCTTATACGAGCAGTACTTC
CDR3: CASSTEPGGLYEQYF

J: TRBJ1-4
V: TRBV7-2
D: -
size: many
DNA: TGTGCCAGCAGCTTAAGAGGGTGGACGGGTGAAAAACTGTTTTTT
CDR3: CASSLRGWTGEKLFF

J: TRBJ1-1
V: TRBV7-9
D: TRBD1
size: -
DNA: TGTGCCAGCAGCTTGGACGGACAGGGAGGGGACACTGAAGCTTTCTTT
CDR3: CASSLDGQGGDTEAFF

J: TRBJ1-2
V: TRBV20-1
D: -
size: once
DNA: TGCAGTGCCAGCAACGGTGACAGTTCCTTCTATGGCTACACCTTC
CDR3: CSASNGDSSFYGYTF

J: TRBJ2-7
V: TRBV7-9
D: -
size: -
DNA: TGTGCCAGCAGCATTGCTGGGGGTAACTATGGCTACGAGCAGTACTTC
CDR3: CASSIAGGNYGYEQYF

J: TRBJ1-1
V: TRBV5-4
D: TRBD1
size: -
DNA: TGTGCCAGCAGCGGGGACAGGGAACGGGCTCGGGCAGAAGCTTTCTTT
CDR3: CASSGDRERARAEAFF

J: TRBJ1-2
V: TRBV6-5
D: TRBD1
size: -
DNA: TGTGCCAGCAAACCCACAGGGGAGAGGTTTTATGGCTACACCTTC
CDR3: CASKPTGERFYGYTF

J: TRBJ2-5
V: TRBV7-2
D: TRBD1
size: -
DNA: TGTGCCAGCAGCCGGATTGACAGGGGGCTAGAGACCCAGTACTTC
CDR3: CASSRIDRGLETQYF

J: TRBJ1-5
V: TRBV2
D: -
size: -
DNA: TGTGCCAGCAGTGTGTCGTATAGGCTTCAAGCCCAGCATTTT
CDR3: CASSVSYRLQAQHF

J: TRBJ1-1
V: TRBV28
D: -
size: many
DNA: TGTGCCAGCAGTGGTCGGAGGGCTTTCTTT
CDR3: CASSGRRAFF

J: TRBJ1-4
V: TRBV9
D: TRBD1
size: many
DNA: TGTGCCAGCAGCGTAGACAGGGGCCCTGAAAAACTGTTTTTT
CDR3: CASSVDRGPEKLFF

J: TRBJ1-1
V: TRBV5-1
D: -
size: many
DNA: TGCGCCAGCAGCCCTGAAGGGCAGGGAGTCGCTGAAGCTTTCTTT
CDR3: CASSPEGQGVAEAFF